This T cell receptor beta chain was retrieved from a study of blood T cell repertoires in COVID-19. At the level of the study: The analysed material was cDNA or gDNA that came from T cells, B-cell-depleted T cells, or PBMCs.

Across under 25 US areas, participants ranged in age from roughly 18 to 95 years. Original handling: Nucleated cell number was recorded as an estimate derived from reference gene primer amplification. Method: immunoSEQ multiplex PCR; TCRdb's copy keeps in-frame clones and lacks some. Clonal size and the V and J genes are those of that table, whereas D and trimming came from the DNA. The profile shows about 63,000 clones, approximately 80% of them singletons. CDR3 length equals 12 residues. The V end lost 8 bases, the J end lost 5 bases, and 12 bases lay between the germline ends. The germline V gene has CDR1 LNHNV and CDR2 YYDKDF (reference sequence).

The source of this sequence is a woman in her thirties or forties with acute COVID-19. The chain combines TRBV15 with TRBJ2-5; D possibly corresponds to TRBD2 (5 bases). Specimen: PBMCs or T cells enriched from blood (not recorded which). CDR3 residues: CATQGPGETQYF. For the CDR3, the DNA is TGTGCCACCCAAGGGCCGGGGGAGACCCAGTACTTC.